One and the same sample provided the 15 T cell receptor beta chains below, sequenced in a study of shared clonotypes between healthy human individuals. The method was immunoSEQ multiplex PCR; TCRdb's version includes in-frame clones alone and lacks a portion of them. The data show over a million clones, around 74% seen once. The source material was memory CD4+ T cells sorted from blood. As to subset: CD45RA-negative fraction. Every receptor here comes from a man younger than 35 in good health.

The rearrangement uses TRBV6-5 and TRBJ1-1, with D possibly matching TRBD1 (5 bases). The CDR3 is made up of 13 amino acids. The germline gives CDR1 MNHEY, CDR2 SVGAGI. V dropped 11 bases and J dropped 1 base, with 14 bases sitting between them. CDR3 in amino acids: CAARAGPNTEAFF. DNA for the CDR3: TGTGCCGCAAGGGCGGGGCCGAACACTGAAGCTTTCTTT.

The chain carries TRBV7-9 and TRBJ2-7, with D perhaps TRBD2 (6 bases). This CDR3 is built from 15 residues. V lost 3 bases and J 1 base, leaving 13 bases between the germline ends. The germline CDR1 and CDR2 sequences are SEHNR and FQNEAQ (reference sequence). The CDR3 loop is CASSLEGIGSYEQYF. The CDR3 bases are TGTGCCAGCAGCTTGGAGGGGATAGGGTCCTACGAGCAGTACTTC. The full variable domain, with the rest looked up from reference TRBV7-9 and TRBJ2-7, is DTGVSQNPRHKITKRGQNVTFRCDPISEHNRLYWYRQTLGQGPEFLTYFQNEAQLEKSRLLSDRFSAERPKGSFSTLEIQRTEQGDSAMYLCASSLEGIGSYEQYFGPGTRLTVT.

V gene TRBV5-1 combines with J gene TRBJ1-3, with D maybe TRBD1 (5 bases). V gave up 4 bases and J gave up 0 bases, with 8 bases separating them. Germline V CDR1 and CDR2: SGHRS, YFSETQ. The CDR3 runs to 14 residues. CDR3 sequence (DNA): TGCGCCAGCAGCCCTAGGGGCTCTGGAAACACCATATATTTT. Translated, it gives CASSPRGSGNTIYF.

This chain connects TRBV18 to TRBJ2-3; tentatively, D is TRBD1 (5 bases). The CDR3 loop spans 16 amino acids. CDR1 KGHSH and CDR2 LQKENI come from the germline V gene. V gave up 2 bases and J gave up 2 bases, with 14 bases separating them. CDR3 DNA sequence: TGTGCCAGCTCACCAAAGGGGTCAGCTAACACAGATACGCAGTATTTT. As protein: CASSPKGSANTDTQYF.

This chain joins TRBV6-5 and TRBJ2-1, with D perhaps matching TRBD1 or TRBD2 (5 bases each). Germline lookup yields CDR1 MNHEY and CDR2 SVGAGI. The CDR3 sequence is 16 residues long. Trimming left V 2 bases short and J 7 bases short, with 18 bases between. CDR3 coding DNA: TGTGCCAGCAGTTACGAGGGGCCGGGGACGATAAATGAGCAGTTCTTC. It translates to CASSYEGPGTINEQFF.

This clone occurred once. The J gene is TRBJ2-2, the V gene TRBV7-2, with D perhaps TRBD2 (5 bases). Trimming removed 0 bases from V and 14 bases from J, with 19 bases in between. Germline CDR1 SGHTA, CDR2 FQGNSA. The CDR3 is 15 residues long. This chain's CDR3 is CASSLASVQDGGLFF. The CDR3 DNA reads TGTGCCAGCAGCTTAGCGAGTGTGCAGGACGGAGGCCTGTTTTTT. Together with reference TRBV7-2 and TRBJ2-2, the CDR3 gives the full variable domain: GAGVSQSPSNKVTEKGKDVELRCDPISGHTALYWYRQSLGQGLEFLIYFQGNSAPDKSGLPSDRFSAERTGGSVSTLTIQRTQQEDSAVYLCASSLASVQDGGLFFGEGSRLTVL.

The chain combines TRBV5-1 with TRBJ2-5; tentatively, D is TRBD1 (5 bases). Looked up from germline, CDR1 is SGHRS and CDR2 is YFSETQ. Trimming pared 0 bases from V and 5 bases from J, leaving 17 bases between. The CDR3 loop spans 16 amino acids. For the CDR3, the DNA is TGCGCCAGCAGCTTGGGGGTACAGGCCCGTTGGGAGACCCAGTACTTC. This codes for CASSLGVQARWETQYF.

This clone has more than one count but fewer than ten. The genes are TRBV10-3 and TRBJ1-1; D unclear. Trimming took off 10 bases at V and 11 bases at J, with 23 bases between the two ends. The germline V gene encodes CDR1 ENHRY and CDR2 SYGVKD. This CDR3 spans 13 amino acids. Written as DNA, the CDR3 is TGTGCCACATTCATGGGGAGCGGCAGAGCTGCTTTCTTT. Its translation is CATFMGSGRAAFF.

The rearrangement uses TRBV9 and TRBJ1-3, with 10 bases aligning to TRBD1. Germline V lookup: CDR1 SGDLS, CDR2 YYNGEE. This CDR3 spans 15 amino acids. V shed 0 bases, J shed 10 bases, and the junction held 7 bases outside the gene matches. In DNA form, the CDR3 reads TGTGCCAGCAGCGTAGGGCCCCGGGACAGGGGTACCATATATTTT. This sequence encodes CASSVGPRDRGTIYF.

The chain uses TRBV30 and TRBJ2-5, with D maybe TRBD2 (5 bases). The germline V gene encodes CDR1 GTSNPN and CDR2 SVGIG (reference sequence). The CDR3 spans 12 residues. The V end was cut by 7 bases, the J end by 2 bases, with 11 bases between. The CDR3 is CAYGLKQETQYF. DNA of the CDR3: TGTGCCTACGGACTCAAACAAGAGACCCAGTACTTC.

This clone has a count of ten or more. This chain links TRBV19 with TRBJ1-5; a possible D gene is TRBD1 (5 bases). CDR3 size: 15 residues. Trimming took 1 base from V and 0 from J, leaving 7 bases between them. CDR1 and CDR2 from the germline V gene are LNHDA and SQIVND (reference sequence). The CDR3 bases are TGTGCCAGTAGTATAGGACAGACTAGCAATCAGCCCCAGCATTTT. Its protein is CASSIGQTSNQPQHF.

This clone was recorded once. The chain joins TRBV6-9 to TRBJ1-2, with a weak D call TRBD1 (6 bases). The V end lost 5 bases, the J end lost 8 bases, and 15 bases lay between the germline ends. Germline loops: CDR1 MNHGY, CDR2 SVAAGI. The CDR3 length is 13 residues. Written as DNA, the CDR3 is TGTGCCAGCAGTATTTCGGCAGGGGAAGGCTACACCTTC. Residues: CASSISAGEGYTF.

The rearrangement links TRBV5-1 to TRBJ2-3; D not resolved. V lost 3 bases to trimming and J lost 4 bases, with 12 bases between them. Germline CDR1 is SGHRS and CDR2 is YFSETQ. This CDR3 has 14 amino acids. CDR3 residues: CASSSPSGADTQYF. The CDR3 DNA follows: TGCGCCAGCAGCTCCCCGTCCGGCGCAGATACGCAGTATTTT. The variable domain in full, completed from reference TRBV5-1 and TRBJ2-3, reads KAGVTQTPRYLIKTRGQQVTLSCSPISGHRSVSWYQQTPGQGLQFLFEYFSETQRNKGNFPGRFSGRQFSNSRSEMNVSTLELGDSALYLCASSSPSGADTQYFGPGTRLTVL.

The CDR3 loop is CASSPPGRQGDEQYF. The CDR3 DNA sequence: TGTGCCAGCTCACCCCCGGGGCGCCAGGGCGACGAGCAGTACTTC. The gene calls are TRBV18 and TRBJ2-7; D might be TRBD1 or TRBD2, each matching 5 bases. The CDR3 loop spans 15 amino acids. CDR1 is KGHSH, CDR2 LQKENI, per germline. V lost 3 bases, J lost 5 bases, and 17 bases lay in between.

In its sample, this clone was seen once. The CDR3: CASSVATSGGAAEQYF. The CDR3 DNA reads TGTGCCAGCAGTGTCGCCACTAGCGGGGGGGCCGCCGAGCAGTACTTC. This chain links TRBV2 with TRBJ2-7; 13 bases are a match to TRBD2. The CDR3 consists of 16 residues. V was pared by 4 bases and J by 6 bases, with 9 bases of the junction left unmatched. The germline CDR1 and CDR2 sequences are SNHLY and FYNNEI.